The clone carrying this T cell receptor (beta chain) was detected only a few times. Its antigen is unknown. Germline CDR1 is MNHEY and CDR2 is SMNVEV (reference sequence). V was trimmed by 7 bases and J by 0 bases, leaving 9 bases between them. The CDR3 has 13 amino acids. MiXCR, applied by TCRdb to the 5' RACE reads, yields one record per CDR3 protein. The repertoire holds 300,000 to 450,000 distinct CDR3 sequences, with around 30% as singletons. This sample is part of a study of identical twins' blood T cells. Study-wide points: Out-of-frame TCRbeta clonotypes reportedly had markedly more similar V usage in twins than unrelated donors.

This clonotype originated in a woman aged 18-55 years in good health. The specimen was PBMCs. The gene calls are TRBV27 and TRBJ1-1; D is unclear. The CDR3 loop is CASKYNMNTEAFF. CDR3 bases: TGTGCCAGCAAGTACAACATGAACACTGAAGCTTTCTTT.